The present TCR beta chain was sequenced within a study of T cell changes during pregnancy in multiple sclerosis. This CDR3 is built from 15 residues. CDR1 and CDR2 from the germline V gene are LGHNA and YSLEER. V was pared by 2 bases and J by 5 bases, with 7 bases of the junction left unmatched. Measured with immunoSEQ multiplex PCR; TCRdb has only the in-frame clones, and not every one. The data contain 10,000 or so clones, 83% of them singletons. The sequencing here drew on CD8+ T cells from peripheral blood mononuclear cells, taken in the third trimester of pregnancy. The origin of this receptor is a female donor in good health, enrolled as a control in a pregnancy study. This chain uses TRBV4-3 with TRBJ2-7, with 9 bases that match TRBD1. This CDR3 reads CASSQNRGRVDEQYF. As DNA, the CDR3 is TGCGCCAGCAGCCAAAACAGGGGGCGCGTGGACGAGCAGTACTTC.